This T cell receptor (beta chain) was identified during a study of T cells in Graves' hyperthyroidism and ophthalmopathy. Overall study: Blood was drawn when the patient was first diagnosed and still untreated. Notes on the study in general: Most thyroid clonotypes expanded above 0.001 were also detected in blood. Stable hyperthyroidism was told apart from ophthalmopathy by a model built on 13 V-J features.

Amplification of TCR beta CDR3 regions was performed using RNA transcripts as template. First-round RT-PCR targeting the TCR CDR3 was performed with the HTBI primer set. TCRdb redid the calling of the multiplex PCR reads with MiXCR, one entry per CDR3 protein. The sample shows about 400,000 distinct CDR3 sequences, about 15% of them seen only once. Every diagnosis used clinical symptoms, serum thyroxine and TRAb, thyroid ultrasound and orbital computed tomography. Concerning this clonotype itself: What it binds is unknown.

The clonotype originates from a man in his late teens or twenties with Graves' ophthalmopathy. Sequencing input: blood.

The CDR3, as DNA: TGCAGCGCCGATGACAGGGCCCAAGAGACCCAGTACTTC. Protein: CSADDRAQETQYF. The chain is built from TRBV29-1 and TRBJ2-5; 7 nucleotides agree with TRBD1. V lost 7 bases, J lost 1 base, and 6 bases stayed unmatched. The germline CDR1 and CDR2 sequences are SQVTM and ANQGSEA. The CDR3 runs 13 residues.